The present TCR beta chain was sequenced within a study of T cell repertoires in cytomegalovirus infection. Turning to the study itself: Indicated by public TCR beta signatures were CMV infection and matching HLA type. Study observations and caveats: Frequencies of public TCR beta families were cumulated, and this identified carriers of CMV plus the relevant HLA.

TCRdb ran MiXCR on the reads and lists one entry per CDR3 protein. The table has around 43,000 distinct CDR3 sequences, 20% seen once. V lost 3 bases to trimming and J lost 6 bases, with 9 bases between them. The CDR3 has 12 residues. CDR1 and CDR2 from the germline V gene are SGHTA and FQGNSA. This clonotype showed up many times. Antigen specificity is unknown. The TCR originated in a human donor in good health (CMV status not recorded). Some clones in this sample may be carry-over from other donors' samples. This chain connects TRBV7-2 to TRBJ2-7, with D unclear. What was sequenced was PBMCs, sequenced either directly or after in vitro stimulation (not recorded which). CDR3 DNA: TGTGCCAGCAGCTTTTATAGTGGCGAGCAGTACTTC. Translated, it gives CASSFYSGEQYF. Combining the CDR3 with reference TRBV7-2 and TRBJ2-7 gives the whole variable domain GAGVSQSPSNKVTEKGKDVELRCDPISGHTALYWYRQSLGQGLEFLIYFQGNSAPDKSGLPSDRFSAERTGGSVSTLTIQRTQQEDSAVYLCASSFYSGEQYFGPGTRLTVT.